These T cell receptor beta chains were read from a single sample in a study of CD8+ T cells in alopecia areata. The method was immunoSEQ multiplex PCR; TCRdb's version includes in-frame clones alone and lacks a portion of them. This table holds approximately 210,000 clones, over 60% found once. The source was CD4+ T cells sorted from blood, collected at week 44, from a patient treated with tofacitinib. The receptors derive from a human donor with alopecia areata. Both conserved end residues are part of each CDR3. The order of the fields is J gene, V gene, D gene, clone size, CDR3 protein, CDR3 DNA. A D gene is named only where the DNA matches it firmly. Some rows have no size entry. The others give once, few or many, or a class for an expanded clone.

>TRBJ2-2|TRBV4-3|-|-
CASSQDPGVAGELFF
TGCGCCAGCAGCCAAGACCCCGGGGTGGCCGGGGAGCTGTTTTTT
>TRBJ2-1|TRBV7-2|TRBD2|-
CASSLAASGGYNEQFF
TGTGCCAGCAGCTTAGCGGCTAGCGGGGGTTACAATGAGCAGTTCTTC
>TRBJ2-2|TRBV29-1|TRBD1|-
CTVGGQGQTGELFF
TGCACCGTAGGAGGACAGGGCCAGACCGGGGAGCTGTTTTTT
>TRBJ1-5|TRBV25-1|-|-
CASMGPSNQPQHF
TGTGCCAGCATGGGGCCTAGCAATCAGCCCCAGCATTTT
>TRBJ1-2|TRBV6-6|TRBD1|-
CASSYTGTGGGGYTF
TGTGCCAGCAGTTATACAGGGACAGGGGGCGGCGGCTACACCTTC
>TRBJ1-6|TRBV2|-|once
CASDPRGGNSPLHF
TGTGCCAGCGACCCCAGGGGCGGGAATTCACCCCTCCACTTT
>TRBJ1-6|TRBV10-2|-|-
CASSVPGANSPLHF
TGCGCCAGCAGTGTGCCGGGGGCTAATTCACCCCTCCACTTT
>TRBJ1-5|TRBV30|-|-
CAWSGGSYSNQPQHF
TGTGCCTGGAGTGGGGGCTCTTATAGCAATCAGCCCCAGCATTTT
>TRBJ1-6|TRBV10-3|-|few
CASNREDSPLHF
TGTGCCAGCAACAGGGAGGATTCACCCCTCCACTTT
>TRBJ2-2|TRBV27|-|-
CASSLRWAHGELFF
TGTGCCAGCAGTTTACGCTGGGCCCACGGGGAGCTGTTTTTT
>TRBJ2-7|TRBV6-5|-|-
CASRGGTYEQYF
TGTGCCAGCAGGGGTGGAACCTACGAGCAGTACTTC
>TRBJ2-6|TRBV2|-|-
CASSGTASGANVLTF
TGTGCCAGCAGTGGGACAGCCTCTGGGGCCAACGTCCTGACTTTC
>TRBJ1-1|TRBV2|-|-
CASSESTEAFF
TGTGCCAGCAGCGAAAGCACTGAAGCTTTCTTT
>TRBJ2-7|TRBV14|TRBD1|medium-sized
CASSPLDRRYEQYF
TGTGCCAGCAGCCCTCTGGACAGGCGCTACGAGCAGTACTTC
>TRBJ1-2|TRBV30|-|-
CASNRDKAGPNYGYTF
TGTGCCTCAAATCGGGACAAGGCGGGACCTAACTATGGCTACACCTTC
>TRBJ1-2|TRBV30|-|-
CAWSTHSTNYGYTF
TGTGCCTGGAGCACCCACAGCACTAACTATGGCTACACCTTC
>TRBJ2-3|TRBV9|TRBD2|-
CASSVGGTRNTDTQYF
TGTGCCAGCAGCGTAGGCGGGACTAGGAACACAGATACGCAGTATTTT
>TRBJ2-7|TRBV11-1|-|-
CASSETQKGEQYF
TGTGCCAGCAGCGAGACACAAAAGGGCGAGCAGTACTTC
>TRBJ2-5|TRBV11-2|TRBD1|few
CASSPTDTRGETQYF
TGTGCCAGCAGTCCGACGGATACCAGGGGGGAGACCCAGTACTTC
>TRBJ1-1|TRBV7-2|-|-
CASSFETAVTEAFF
TGTGCCAGCAGCTTTGAGACAGCAGTCACTGAAGCTTTCTTT
>TRBJ2-1|TRBV7-2|-|-
CASSSRAKPLF
TGTGCCAGCAGCTCCCGGGCCAAGCCGCTCTTC
>TRBJ2-1|TRBV29-1|-|-
CSVENGGEQFF
TGCAGCGTTGAAAACGGAGGTGAGCAGTTCTTC
>TRBJ2-3|TRBV10-3|TRBD1|-
CAMRQGASDTQYF
TGTGCCATGAGACAGGGGGCATCAGATACGCAGTATTTT
>TRBJ2-2|TRBV7-2|-|-
CARGSAYTGELFF
TGTGCCAGGGGGAGCGCGTACACCGGGGAGCTGTTTTTT
>TRBJ2-2|TRBV15|-|-
CATSRVSLSGELFF
TGTGCCACCAGCAGAGTTTCCCTCTCCGGGGAGCTGTTTTTT
>TRBJ1-6|TRBV5-6|TRBD1|-
CASSPDRDSPLHF
TGTGCCAGCAGCCCGGACAGGGATTCACCCCTCCACTTT
>TRBJ2-2|TRBV27|-|-
CASRRTANTGELFF
TGTGCCAGCCGAAGGACAGCGAACACCGGGGAGCTGTTTTTT
>TRBJ2-2|TRBV29-1|-|few
CSVEEDAKNTGELFF
TGCAGCGTTGAAGAGGACGCCAAGAACACCGGGGAGCTGTTTTTT
>TRBJ1-5|TRBV30|-|-
CAWSRQANQPQHF
TGTGCCTGGAGTCGACAAGCGAATCAGCCCCAGCATTTT
>TRBJ2-7|TRBV6-1|-|-
CASSPGQRAYEQYF
TGTGCCAGCAGTCCTGGCCAGCGTGCCTACGAGCAGTACTTC
>TRBJ2-7|TRBV7-2|TRBD2|-
CASATSGGSYEQYF
TGTGCCAGCGCTACTAGCGGGGGATCCTACGAGCAGTACTTC
>TRBJ2-6|TRBV10-3|-|-
CAASQTSSGANVLTF
TGTGCCGCCTCCCAGACTAGCTCTGGGGCCAACGTCCTGACTTTC
>TRBJ2-7|TRBV30|-|-
CAWIVGSEQYF
TGTGCCTGGATCGTGGGGTCCGAGCAGTACTTC
>TRBJ2-7|TRBV20-1|-|-
CSALDTYEQYF
TGCAGTGCCTTGGACACCTACGAGCAGTACTTC
>TRBJ2-1|TRBV27|-|-
CASSTDTNEQFF
TGTGCCAGCAGTACCGACACCAATGAGCAGTTCTTC
>TRBJ1-2|TRBV5-4|TRBD1|once
CASSLPGTATNYGYTF
TGTGCCAGCAGCTTGCCCGGGACAGCCACTAACTATGGCTACACCTTC
>TRBJ2-2|TRBV29-1|-|-
CSVEQAANTGELFF
TGCAGCGTTGAACAGGCAGCGAACACCGGGGAGCTGTTTTTT
>TRBJ2-5|TRBV7-4|TRBD2|-
CASSLGAGGQGETQYF
TGTGCCAGCAGCTTAGGCGCGGGGGGCCAGGGAGAGACCCAGTACTTC
>TRBJ1-6|TRBV29-1|-|-
CSVKGQSSNSPLHF
TGCAGCGTCAAAGGACAGTCGAGTAATTCACCCCTCCACTTT
>TRBJ2-1|TRBV15|-|-
CATSSLGQFGHEQFF
TGTGCCACCAGCAGTCTAGGACAGTTCGGCCATGAGCAGTTCTTC
>TRBJ1-1|TRBV6-5|TRBD1|few
CASSRGQVAEAFF
TGTGCCAGCAGCAGGGGGCAAGTTGCTGAAGCTTTCTTT
>TRBJ1-2|TRBV6-5|TRBD1|-
CASSTPGQGARGYTF
TGTGCCAGCAGTACCCCGGGACAGGGGGCGCGTGGCTACACCTTC
>TRBJ1-2|TRBV2|-|-
CASSEVNRQVGWGYTF
TGTGCCAGCAGTGAAGTAAATAGGCAGGTCGGCTGGGGCTACACCTTC
>TRBJ1-6|TRBV25-1|-|-
CASSEYASPLHF
TGTGCCAGCAGTGAATACGCGTCACCCCTCCACTTT
>TRBJ1-2|TRBV28|-|-
CASRMGPSYGYTF
TGTGCCAGCAGGATGGGACCGAGCTATGGCTACACCTTC
>TRBJ2-3|TRBV23-1|-|-
CASSQADSTDTQYF
TGCGCCAGCAGTCAAGCAGATAGCACAGATACGCAGTATTTT
>TRBJ2-3|TRBV7-2|TRBD1|-
CASSKDRAGTDTQYF
TGTGCCAGCAGCAAGGACAGGGCCGGCACAGATACGCAGTATTTT
>TRBJ1-5|TRBV21-1|-|-
CASSKGKLSNQPQHF
TGTGCCAGCAGCAAGGGAAAACTTAGCAATCAGCCCCAGCATTTT
>TRBJ2-1|TRBV5-1|-|-
CASSLLGDNEQFF
TGCGCCAGCAGCTTGTTAGGAGACAATGAGCAGTTCTTC
>TRBJ2-1|TRBV7-2|-|-
CASSLQVDRVNEQFF
TGTGCCAGCAGCTTACAGGTGGACAGAGTAAATGAGCAGTTCTTC
>TRBJ2-5|TRBV4-3|-|-
CASSQDQAAVETQYF
TGCGCCAGCAGCCAAGATCAAGCGGCGGTCGAGACCCAGTACTTC
>TRBJ2-4|TRBV7-2|-|-
CASSSSGLIAKNIQYF
TGTGCCAGCAGCTCAAGCGGACTTATAGCCAAAAACATTCAGTACTTC
>TRBJ2-7|TRBV29-1|TRBD2|-
CSVAASSGGPTYEQYF
TGCAGCGTTGCGGCGTCTAGCGGGGGGCCGACCTACGAGCAGTACTTC
>TRBJ1-2|TRBV2|-|-
CASSGGQNYGYTF
TGTGCCAGCAGTGGAGGTCAGAACTATGGCTACACCTTC
>TRBJ2-5|TRBV5-1|-|-
CASSRGAQPETQYF
TGCGCCAGCAGCCGGGGGGCCCAACCAGAGACCCAGTACTTC
>TRBJ1-5|TRBV6-1|-|-
CASDNQPQHF
TGTGCCAGCGATAATCAGCCCCAGCATTTT
>TRBJ2-2|TRBV30|-|-
CAWSGRSTGELFF
TGTGCCTGGTCCGGACGGAGCACCGGGGAGCTGTTTTTT
>TRBJ1-6|TRBV21-1|-|-
CASSKVCLTRQPLHF
TGTGCCAGCAGCAAAGTTTGCCTTACACGTCAACCCCTCCACTTT
>TRBJ2-1|TRBV2|-|few
CASGPTEFNEQFF
TGTGCCAGCGGACCGACTGAGTTTAATGAGCAGTTCTTC
>TRBJ1-6|TRBV19|-|-
CASMAGGGNSPLHF
TGTGCCAGTATGGCCGGGGGTGGCAATTCACCCCTCCACTTT